This TCR beta chain is drawn from a study of spatial heterogeneity in lung cancer. This clonotype is deemed medium-sized. Since the library was made to target alpha chains, this beta chain is a stray read and its abundance is not meaningful. The sample's time point: sample taken at primary tumor resection. TCRdb itself ran the 5' RACE reads through MiXCR, one entry per CDR3 protein. The sample has about 6,100 distinct CDR3 sequences; approximately 13% are singletons. Germline V lookup: CDR1 SGHTA, CDR2 FQGNSA. The CDR3 spans 15 residues. V was trimmed by 0 bases and J by 5 bases, leaving 11 bases between them.

The sequences come from lung tissue, collected at surgery. The receptor's source is a human donor with early-stage non-small cell lung cancer. The gene calls are TRBV7-2 and TRBJ2-1, with D uncertain. CDR3 nucleotides: TGTGCCAGCAGCTTAGCCCCTGCGATGAACAATGAGCAGTTCTTC. This gives the protein CASSLAPAMNNEQFF.